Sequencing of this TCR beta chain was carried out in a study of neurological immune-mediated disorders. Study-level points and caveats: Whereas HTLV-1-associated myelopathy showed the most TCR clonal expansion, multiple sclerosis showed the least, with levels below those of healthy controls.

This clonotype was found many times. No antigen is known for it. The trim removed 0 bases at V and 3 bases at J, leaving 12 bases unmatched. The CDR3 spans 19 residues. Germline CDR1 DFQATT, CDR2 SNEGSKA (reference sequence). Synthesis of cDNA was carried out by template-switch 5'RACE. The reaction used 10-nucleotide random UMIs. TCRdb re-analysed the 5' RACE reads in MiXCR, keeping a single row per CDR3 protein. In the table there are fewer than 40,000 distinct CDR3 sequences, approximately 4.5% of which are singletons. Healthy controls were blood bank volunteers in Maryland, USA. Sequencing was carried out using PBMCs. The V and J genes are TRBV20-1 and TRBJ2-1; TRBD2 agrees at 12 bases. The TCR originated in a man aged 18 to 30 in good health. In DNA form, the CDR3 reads TGCAGTGCTAGAGAAGAGGGTTGGGCTAGCGGGGGGGGCTACAATGAGCAGTTCTTC. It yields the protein CSAREEGWASGGGYNEQFF.